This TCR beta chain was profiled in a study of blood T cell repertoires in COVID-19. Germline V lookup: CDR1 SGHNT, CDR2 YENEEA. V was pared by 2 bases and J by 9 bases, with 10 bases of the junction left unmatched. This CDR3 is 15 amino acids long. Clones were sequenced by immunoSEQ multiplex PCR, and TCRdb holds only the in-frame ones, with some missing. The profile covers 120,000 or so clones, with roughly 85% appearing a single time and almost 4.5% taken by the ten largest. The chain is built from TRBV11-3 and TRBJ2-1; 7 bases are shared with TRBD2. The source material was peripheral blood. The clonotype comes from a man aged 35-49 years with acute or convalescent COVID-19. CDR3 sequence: CASSLLTSGRSEQFF. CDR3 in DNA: TGTGCCAGCAGCTTATTGACGTCCGGGAGGAGTGAGCAGTTCTTC.